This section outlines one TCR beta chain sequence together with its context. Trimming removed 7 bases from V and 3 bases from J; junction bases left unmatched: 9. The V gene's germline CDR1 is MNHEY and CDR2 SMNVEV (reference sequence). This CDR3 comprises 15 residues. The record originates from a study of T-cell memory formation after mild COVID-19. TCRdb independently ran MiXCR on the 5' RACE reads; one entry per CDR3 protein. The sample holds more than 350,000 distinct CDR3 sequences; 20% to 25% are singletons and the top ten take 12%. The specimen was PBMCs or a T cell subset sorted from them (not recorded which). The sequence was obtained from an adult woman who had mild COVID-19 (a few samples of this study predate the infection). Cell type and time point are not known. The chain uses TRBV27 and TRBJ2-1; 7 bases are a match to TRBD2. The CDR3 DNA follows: TGTGCCAGCACCCTGGGGGGGAACAACTACAATGAGCAGTTCTTC. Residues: CASTLGGNNYNEQFF.